This T cell receptor (beta chain) was captured by sequencing in a study of control samples from healthy donors and cancer patients. This table comes from immunoSEQ multiplex PCR, and its TCRdb copy is limited to in-frame clones, with some not included. The top ten clones hold around 40% of a sample with over 85,000 clones, roughly 84% of them seen once. The length of the CDR3 is 18 residues. Germline V gene lookup returns CDR1 SSHAT and CDR2 FNYEAQ (reference sequence). V was clipped by 2 bases and J by 2 bases; unmatched bases: 10. This chain links TRBV7-7 with TRBJ2-2; 8 positions match TRBD1. The sequenced sample was PBMCs. The sequence was collected from a man aged 65 to 85 with lung cancer. The CDR3 spells CASSLTPGGGLNTGELFF. For the CDR3, the DNA is TGTGCCAGCAGCTTAACTCCAGGGGGCGGACTTAACACCGGGGAGCTGTTTTTT.